Listed here are 8 T cell receptor beta chains from one sample, sequenced in a study of CD8 T cells in Susac syndrome. It was with random hexamers that roughly 0.45 to 1 ug RNA was reverse transcribed. Using its own MiXCR run on the immunoSEQ multiplex PCR reads, TCRdb lists one record per CDR3 protein. The repertoire has over 150,000 distinct CDR3 sequences, 85% to 95% of them found once; the top ten carry 0.085% to 0.1%. The sequencing sample was made of CD4+ T cells from PBMCs. The origin of the receptors is a human donor with Susac syndrome.

The chain joins TRBV20-1 to TRBJ2-4, with TRBD2 matching 11 bases. The CDR3 is made up of 16 amino acids. After removal of 2 bases from V and 7 bases from J, the junction contained 10 bases not matched to a gene. Germline V gene sequence: CDR1 DFQATT, CDR2 SNEGSKA (reference sequence). The CDR3: CSARLAGGPGYNIQYF. The CDR3 DNA follows: TGCAGTGCTAGATTAGCGGGAGGGCCCGGGTACAACATTCAGTACTTC.

The chain carries TRBV20-1 and TRBJ2-1; D remains unclear. Germline V CDR1 and CDR2: DFQATT, SNEGSKA (reference sequence). Trimming removed 4 bases from V and 8 bases from J, with 9 bases in between. This CDR3 has 11 amino acids. The CDR3 region is CSANLHDEQFF. The DNA for the CDR3 is TGCAGTGCTAACCTCCACGATGAGCAGTTCTTC.

The chain combines TRBV6-6 with TRBJ2-5; D remains unclear. The V end lost 7 bases, the J end lost 4 bases, and 7 bases lay between the germline ends. The length of the CDR3 is 11 residues. From germline, CDR1 is MNHNY and CDR2 SVGAGI (reference sequence). The CDR3 loop reads CASTKGETQYF. The CDR3 DNA sequence: TGTGCCAGCACCAAAGGAGAGACCCAGTACTTC.

The chain carries TRBV30 and TRBJ1-1; D is unclear. Germline loops: CDR1 GTSNPN, CDR2 SVGIG (reference sequence). V was shortened by 5 bases and J by 2 bases, with 6 bases between the two germline ends. The CDR3 runs 11 residues. In DNA, the CDR3 is TGTGCCTGGCGAGGCAACACTGAAGCTTTCTTT. Protein sequence: CAWRGNTEAFF.

V is TRBV30 and J is TRBJ1-5; D remains ambiguous. Trimming cost V 2 bases and J 4 bases, with 21 bases left between them. From germline, CDR1 is GTSNPN and CDR2 SVGIG (reference sequence). The CDR3 extends over 17 amino acids. The CDR3 region is CAWSRDRTSRVNQPQHF. As DNA, the CDR3 is TGTGCCTGGAGTAGAGACCGGACTTCCAGAGTGAATCAGCCCCAGCATTTT.

This clonotype was seen a single time. The V gene is TRBV6-5, the J gene TRBJ1-2; TRBD1 is a possible D gene (6 bases). Trimming stripped 4 bases from V and 3 bases from J, with 15 bases between. The germline V gene encodes CDR1 MNHEY and CDR2 SVGAGI. The CDR3 contains 15 residues. The CDR3 loop reads CASSSPGGADYGYTF. CDR3 bases: TGTGCCAGCAGTTCGCCGGGGGGGGCGGACTATGGCTACACCTTC.

V and J are TRBV19 and TRBJ1-2; D is uncertain. CDR3 length: 15 residues. Germline assignment: CDR1 LNHDA and CDR2 SQIVND (reference sequence). Deletions cut 4 bases from V and 3 bases from J, with 15 bases between. CDR3 sequence reads: CASSTPMGGDYGYTF. CDR3 in DNA: TGTGCCAGTAGTACCCCTATGGGAGGTGACTATGGCTACACCTTC.

The J gene is TRBJ2-1, the V gene TRBV24-1, with D perhaps TRBD1 or TRBD2 (5 bases each). CDR1 and CDR2 from the germline V gene are KGHDR and SFDVKD. This CDR3 has 13 residues. Trimming left V 9 bases short and J 8 bases short, with 16 bases between. The CDR3 DNA reads TGTGCCACCGGGGCGGGTCATGGGGATGAGCAGTTCTTC. This gives the protein CATGAGHGDEQFF.